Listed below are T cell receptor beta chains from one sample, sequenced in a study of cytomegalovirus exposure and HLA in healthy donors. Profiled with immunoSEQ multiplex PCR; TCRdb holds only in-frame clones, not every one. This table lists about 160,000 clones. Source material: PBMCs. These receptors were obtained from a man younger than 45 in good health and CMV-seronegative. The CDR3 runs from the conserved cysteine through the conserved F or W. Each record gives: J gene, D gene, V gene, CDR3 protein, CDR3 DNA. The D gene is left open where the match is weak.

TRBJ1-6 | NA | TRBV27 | CASSRKGVLDSPLHF | TGTGCCAGCAGTCGGAAAGGGGTGCTTGATTCACCCCTCCACTTT
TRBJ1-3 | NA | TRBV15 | CATTTDSIISGNTIYF | TGTGCCACCACGACGGACAGCATCATCTCTGGAAACACCATATATTTT
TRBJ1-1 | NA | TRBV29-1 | CSVVQGRDTEAFF | TGCAGTGTTGTACAGGGTCGGGACACTGAAGCTTTCTTT
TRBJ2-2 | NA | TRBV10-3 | CAIRTGGGTGELFF | TGTGCCATCAGGACGGGGGGCGGCACCGGGGAGCTGTTTTTT
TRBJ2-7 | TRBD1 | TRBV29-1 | CSVDGQGASEQYF | TGCAGCGTTGACGGACAGGGGGCGAGCGAGCAGTACTTC
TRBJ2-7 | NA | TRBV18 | CASSPRRSAYEQYF | TGTGCCAGCTCACCACGGCGGTCGGCCTACGAGCAGTACTTC
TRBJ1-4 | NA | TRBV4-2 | CASSPPGTPNEKLFF | TGTGCCAGCAGCCCCCCCGGGACACCTAATGAAAAACTGTTTTTT
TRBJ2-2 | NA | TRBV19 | CASSISENTGELFF | TGTGCCAGTAGTATTAGCGAGAACACCGGGGAGCTGTTTTTT
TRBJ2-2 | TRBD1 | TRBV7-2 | CASSLRTGGNTGELFF | TGTGCCAGCAGCTTACGGACAGGGGGGAACACCGGGGAGCTGTTTTTT
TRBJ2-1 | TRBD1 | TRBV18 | CASSPPTGSGEQFF | TGTGCCAGCTCACCACCGACAGGGTCAGGTGAGCAGTTCTTC
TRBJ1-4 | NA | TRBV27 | CASSLSQGNEKLFF | TGTGCCAGCAGTTTATCACAGGGTAATGAAAAACTGTTTTTT
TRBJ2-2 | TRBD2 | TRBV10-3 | CAISDKGLANTGELFF | TGTGCCATCAGTGATAAAGGACTAGCCAACACCGGGGAGCTGTTTTTT
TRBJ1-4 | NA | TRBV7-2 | CASSLDRVKLFF | TGTGCCAGCAGCTTAGACAGGGTAAAACTGTTTTTT
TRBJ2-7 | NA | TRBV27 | CASSFQGFPLEQYF | TGTGCCAGCAGTTTTCAGGGGTTCCCGCTGGAGCAGTACTTC
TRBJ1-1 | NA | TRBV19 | CASSPVNTEAFF | TGTGCCAGTAGTCCCGTGAACACTGAAGCTTTCTTT
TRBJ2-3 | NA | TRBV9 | CASSAQWSADTQYF | TGTGCCAGCAGCGCCCAGTGGTCCGCAGATACGCAGTATTTT
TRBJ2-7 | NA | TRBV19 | CASTPGLPYYEQYF | TGTGCCAGTACTCCGGGACTGCCTTACTACGAGCAGTACTTC
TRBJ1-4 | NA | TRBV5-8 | CASSLDSVTNEKLFF | TGTGCCAGCAGCTTGGATAGCGTTACTAATGAAAAACTGTTTTTT
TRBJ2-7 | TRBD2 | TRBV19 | CASSILASGSWEQYF | TGTGCCAGTAGTATATTGGCTAGCGGGAGTTGGGAGCAGTACTTC
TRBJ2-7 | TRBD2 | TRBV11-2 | CASSLSLTSGRNEQYF | TGTGCCAGCAGCTTATCCCTGACTAGCGGGAGGAACGAGCAGTACTTC
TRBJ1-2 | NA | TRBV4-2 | CASSLEGDTWNYGYTF | TGTGCCAGCAGCCTCGAAGGGGACACTTGGAACTATGGCTACACCTTC
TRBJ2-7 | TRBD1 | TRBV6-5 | CASSYSTWTGDYEQYF | TGTGCCAGCAGTTACTCGACTTGGACAGGGGACTACGAGCAGTACTTC
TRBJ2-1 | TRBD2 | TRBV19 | CASSRLALNEQFF | TGTGCCAGTAGTAGACTAGCTCTCAATGAGCAGTTCTTC
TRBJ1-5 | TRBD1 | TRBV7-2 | CASSPSGTGYQPQHF | TGTGCCAGCAGCCCGAGTGGGACAGGGTATCAGCCCCAGCATTTT
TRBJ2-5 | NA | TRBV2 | CASSAAAYQETQYF | TGTGCCAGCAGCGCAGCAGCGTACCAAGAGACCCAGTACTTC
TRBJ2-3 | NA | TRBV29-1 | CSVARKNTDTQYF | TGCAGCGTGGCTAGAAAAAACACAGATACGCAGTATTTT
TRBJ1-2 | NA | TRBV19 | CASSAHRPNNYGYTF | TGTGCCAGTAGTGCCCACAGGCCTAATAACTATGGCTACACCTTC
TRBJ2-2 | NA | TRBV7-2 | CASSPIRSGELFF | TGTGCCAGCAGCCCTATTCGGTCCGGGGAGCTGTTTTTT
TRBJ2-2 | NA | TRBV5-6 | CASSLRAAGGTGELFF | TGTGCCAGCAGCTTGCGAGCGGCCGGTGGGACCGGGGAGCTGTTTTTT
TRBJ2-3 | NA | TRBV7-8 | CASSLGLTLTDTQYF | TGTGCCAGCAGCTTGGGACTGACCTTGACAGATACGCAGTATTTT
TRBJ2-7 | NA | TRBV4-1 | CASSQGGAYSYEQYF | TGCGCCAGCAGCCAAGGCGGGGCTTACTCCTACGAGCAGTACTTC
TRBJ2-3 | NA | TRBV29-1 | CSLRSADTQYF | TGCAGCTTGAGGTCAGCAGATACGCAGTATTTT
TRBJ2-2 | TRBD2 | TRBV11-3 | CASSPRTSGRIPGELFF | TGTGCCAGCAGCCCTCGGACTAGCGGGAGAATACCCGGGGAGCTGTTTTTT
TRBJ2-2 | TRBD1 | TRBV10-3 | CAISDPGQAQTGELFF | TGTGCCATCAGCGACCCGGGACAGGCTCAGACCGGGGAGCTGTTTTTT
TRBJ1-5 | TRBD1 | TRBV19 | CASRNRGTGYSNQPQHF | TGTGCCAGTAGGAACAGGGGGACGGGCTATAGCAATCAGCCCCAGCATTTT
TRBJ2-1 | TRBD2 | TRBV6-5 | CASSYSLAGVDEQFF | TGTGCCAGCAGTTACTCCCTAGCGGGAGTGGATGAGCAGTTCTTC
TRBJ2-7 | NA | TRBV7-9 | CASSPLGGLYEQYF | TGTGCCAGCAGCCCCCTCGGAGGGCTCTACGAGCAGTACTTC
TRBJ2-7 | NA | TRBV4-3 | CASSQETAMKYEQYF | TGCGCCAGCAGCCAAGAGACAGCGATGAAGTACGAGCAGTACTTC
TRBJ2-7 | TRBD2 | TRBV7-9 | CASSLGSSGAYEQYF | TGTGCCAGCAGCTTAGGTTCTAGCGGGGCCTACGAGCAGTACTTC
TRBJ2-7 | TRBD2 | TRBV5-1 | CASSLTVVAGTTAEQYF | TGCGCCAGCAGCCTGACTGTAGTAGCGGGAACTACAGCCGAGCAGTACTTC
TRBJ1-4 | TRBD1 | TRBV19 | CASSIVGTGVEKLFF | TGTGCCAGTAGTATTGTGGGAACAGGGGTGGAAAAACTGTTTTTT
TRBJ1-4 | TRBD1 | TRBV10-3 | CAISDRQGTNEKLFF | TGTGCCATCAGTGACCGACAGGGTACTAATGAAAAACTGTTTTTT
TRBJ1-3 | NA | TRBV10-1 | CATQLGNTIYF | TGCGCCACGCAACTTGGAAACACCATATATTTT
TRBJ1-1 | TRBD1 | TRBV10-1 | CARTGTGGTEAFF | TGCGCCAGGACCGGGACAGGGGGCACTGAAGCTTTCTTT
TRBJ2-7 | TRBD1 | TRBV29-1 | CSVEPGTAGDEQYF | TGCAGCGTAGAACCCGGGACAGCAGGGGACGAGCAGTACTTC
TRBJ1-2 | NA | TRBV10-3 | CAITLTPDSYGYTF | TGTGCCATCACCTTGACCCCCGACAGCTATGGCTACACCTTC